This T cell receptor (beta chain) was captured by sequencing in a study of T cell changes during pregnancy in multiple sclerosis. Germline loops: CDR1 SNHLY, CDR2 FYNNEI. The CDR3 length is 14 residues. V was shortened by 2 bases and J by 0 bases, with 8 bases between the two germline ends. This clone has more than one count but fewer than ten. The data were produced by immunoSEQ multiplex PCR, yet TCRdb's version contains in-frame clones alone and is incomplete. The table shows roughly 60,000 clones, with less than 95% occurring only once. The chain recombines TRBV2 with TRBJ2-7, with D possibly TRBD2 on 6 matching bases. Sequencing used peripheral blood, obtained in the second trimester of pregnancy. The receptor was isolated from a female donor in good health, enrolled as a control in a pregnancy study. The CDR3, as DNA: TGTGCCAGCAGTGAAATTAGCGGCTCCTACGAGCAGTACTTC. It codes for CASSEISGSYEQYF.